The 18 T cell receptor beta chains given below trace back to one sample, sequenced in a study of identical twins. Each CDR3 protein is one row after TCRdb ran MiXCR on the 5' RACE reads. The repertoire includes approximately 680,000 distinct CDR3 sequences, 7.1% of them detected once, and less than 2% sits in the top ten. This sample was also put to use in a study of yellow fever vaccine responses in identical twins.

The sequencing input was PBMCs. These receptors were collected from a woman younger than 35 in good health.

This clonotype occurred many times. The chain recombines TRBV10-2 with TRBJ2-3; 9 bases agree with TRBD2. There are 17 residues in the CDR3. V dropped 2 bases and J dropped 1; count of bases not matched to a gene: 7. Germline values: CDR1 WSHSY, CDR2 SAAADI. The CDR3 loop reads CASSEQAGGHGTDTQYF. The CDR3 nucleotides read TGCGCCAGCAGTGAGCAAGCGGGAGGACACGGCACAGATACGCAGTATTTT.

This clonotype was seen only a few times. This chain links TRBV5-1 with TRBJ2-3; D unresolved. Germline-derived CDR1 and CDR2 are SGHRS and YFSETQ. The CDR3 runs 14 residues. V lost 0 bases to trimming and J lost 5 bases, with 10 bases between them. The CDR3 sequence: CASSLVDYGDTQYF. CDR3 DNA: TGCGCCAGCAGCTTGGTTGATTATGGAGATACGCAGTATTTT. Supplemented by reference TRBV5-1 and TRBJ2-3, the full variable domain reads KAGVTQTPRYLIKTRGQQVTLSCSPISGHRSVSWYQQTPGQGLQFLFEYFSETQRNKGNFPGRFSGRQFSNSRSEMNVSTLELGDSALYLCASSLVDYGDTQYFGPGTRLTVL.

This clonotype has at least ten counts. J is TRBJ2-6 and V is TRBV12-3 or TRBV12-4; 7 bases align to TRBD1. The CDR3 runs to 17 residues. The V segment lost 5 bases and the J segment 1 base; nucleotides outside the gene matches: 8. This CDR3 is CASSPRVGQSGANVLTF. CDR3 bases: TGTGCCAGCAGTCCGCGGGTGGGACAGTCTGGGGCCAACGTCCTGACTTTC.

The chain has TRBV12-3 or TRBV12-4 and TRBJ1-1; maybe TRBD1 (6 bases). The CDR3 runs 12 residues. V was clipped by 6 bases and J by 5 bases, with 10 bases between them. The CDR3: CASSRTATEAFF. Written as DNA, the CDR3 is TGTGCCAGCAGCCGGACAGCTACTGAAGCTTTCTTT.

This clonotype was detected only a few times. CDR3 DNA sequence: TGTGCCAGCAGCAAAGGGGACAGGGAGGCGGGCACAGATACGCAGTATTTT. This codes for CASSKGDREAGTDTQYF. The genes are TRBV21-1 and TRBJ2-3; the table's D gene call, TRBD1, was not cross checked with the DNA. TRBV21-1 is classified as a pseudogene. This CDR3 region has 17 residues.

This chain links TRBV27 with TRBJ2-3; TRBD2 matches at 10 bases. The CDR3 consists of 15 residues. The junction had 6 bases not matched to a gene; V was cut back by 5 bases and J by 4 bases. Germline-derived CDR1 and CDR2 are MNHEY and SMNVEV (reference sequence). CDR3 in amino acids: CASSALAGVPDTQYF. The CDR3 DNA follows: TGTGCCAGCAGTGCCCTAGCGGGAGTACCAGATACGCAGTATTTT.

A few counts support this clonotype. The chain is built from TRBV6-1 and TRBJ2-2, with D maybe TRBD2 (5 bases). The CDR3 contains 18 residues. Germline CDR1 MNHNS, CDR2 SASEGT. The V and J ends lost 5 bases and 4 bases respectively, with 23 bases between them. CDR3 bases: TGTGCCAGCAGTCGAACTTATTCTAGCAGTCGGGGCACCGGGGAGCTGTTTTTT. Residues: CASSRTYSSSRGTGELFF.

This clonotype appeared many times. The CDR3 here is CASSFGQNYNSPLHF. The CDR3 DNA follows: TGTGCCAGCAGCTTTGGACAGAACTATAATTCACCCCTCCACTTT. The chain is built from TRBV7-9 and TRBJ1-6; D possibly corresponds to TRBD1 (6 bases). The CDR3 length is 15 residues. V lost 3 bases, J lost 3 bases, and 9 bases lay in between. Germline CDR1 SEHNR, CDR2 FQNEAQ (reference sequence).

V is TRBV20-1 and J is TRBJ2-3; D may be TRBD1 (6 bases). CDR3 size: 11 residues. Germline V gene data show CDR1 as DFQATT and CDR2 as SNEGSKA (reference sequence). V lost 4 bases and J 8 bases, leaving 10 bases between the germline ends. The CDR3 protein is CSANREGTQYF. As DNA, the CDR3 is TGCAGTGCTAACAGGGAAGGTACGCAGTATTTT.

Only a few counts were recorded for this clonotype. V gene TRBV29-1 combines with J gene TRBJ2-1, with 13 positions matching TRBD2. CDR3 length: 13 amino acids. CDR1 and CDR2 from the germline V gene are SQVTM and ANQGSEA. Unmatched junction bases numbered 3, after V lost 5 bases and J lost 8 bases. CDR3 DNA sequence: TGCAGCGTTACTAGCGGGAGGGTGGATGAGCAGTTCTTC. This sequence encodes CSVTSGRVDEQFF.

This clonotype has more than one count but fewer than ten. CDR3 protein: CSARDPSGASYNEQFF. CDR3 nucleotide sequence: TGCAGTGCTAGAGATCCGAGCGGGGCATCTTACAATGAGCAGTTCTTC. V usage is TRBV20-1 and J usage is TRBJ2-1; 7 bases are a match to TRBD2. The CDR3 is 16 amino acids. V lost 0 bases, J lost 4 bases, and 9 bases stayed unmatched. Germline-derived CDR1 and CDR2 are DFQATT and SNEGSKA (reference sequence).

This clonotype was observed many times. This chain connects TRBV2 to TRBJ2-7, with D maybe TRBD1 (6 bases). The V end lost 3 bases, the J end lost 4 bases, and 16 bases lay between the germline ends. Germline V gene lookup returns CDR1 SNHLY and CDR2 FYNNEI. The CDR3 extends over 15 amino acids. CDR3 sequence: CASSEGHLRRYEQYF. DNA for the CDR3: TGTGCCAGCAGTGAGGGACACCTACGCCGGTACGAGCAGTACTTC.

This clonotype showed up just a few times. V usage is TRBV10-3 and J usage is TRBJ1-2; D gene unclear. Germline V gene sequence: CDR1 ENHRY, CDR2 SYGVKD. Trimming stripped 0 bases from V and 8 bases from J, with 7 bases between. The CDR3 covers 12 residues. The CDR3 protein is CAISESEGGYTF. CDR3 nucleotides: TGTGCCATCAGTGAGTCGGAGGGAGGCTACACCTTC.

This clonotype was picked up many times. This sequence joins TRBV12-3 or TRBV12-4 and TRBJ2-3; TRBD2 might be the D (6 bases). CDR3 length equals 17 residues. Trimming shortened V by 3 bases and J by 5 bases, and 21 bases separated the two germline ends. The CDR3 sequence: CASSFSLGQGGEDTQYF. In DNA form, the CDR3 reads TGTGCCAGCAGTTTTAGTCTAGGTCAGGGAGGTGAAGATACGCAGTATTTT.

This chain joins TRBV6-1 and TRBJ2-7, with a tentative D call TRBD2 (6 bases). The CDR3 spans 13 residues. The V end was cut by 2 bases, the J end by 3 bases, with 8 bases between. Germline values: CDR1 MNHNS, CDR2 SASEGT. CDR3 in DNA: TGTGCCAGCAGTGAAATGCGGGGCTACGAGCAGTACGTC. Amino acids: CASSEMRGYEQYV.

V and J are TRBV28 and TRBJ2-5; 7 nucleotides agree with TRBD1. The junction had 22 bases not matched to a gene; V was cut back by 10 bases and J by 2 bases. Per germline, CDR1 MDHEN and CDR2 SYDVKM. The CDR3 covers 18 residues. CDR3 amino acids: CATHTRDSFVRYQETQYF. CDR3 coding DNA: TGTGCCACCCACACCCGGGACAGTTTCGTCCGATATCAAGAGACCCAGTACTTC.

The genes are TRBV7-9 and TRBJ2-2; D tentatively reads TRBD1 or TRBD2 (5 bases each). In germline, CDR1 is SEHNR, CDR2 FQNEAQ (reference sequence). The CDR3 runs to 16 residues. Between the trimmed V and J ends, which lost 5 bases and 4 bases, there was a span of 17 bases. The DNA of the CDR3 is TGTGCCAGCAGCCCTCGGGCCCCGGGGCGCACCGGGGAGCTGTTTTTT. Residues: CASSPRAPGRTGELFF.

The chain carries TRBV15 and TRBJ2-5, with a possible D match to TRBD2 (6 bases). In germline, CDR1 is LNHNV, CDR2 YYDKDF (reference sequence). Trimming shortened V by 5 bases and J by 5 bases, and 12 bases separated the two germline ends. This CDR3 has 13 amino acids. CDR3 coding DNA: TGTGCCACCAGCGGAGGGTTATGGGAGACCCAGTACTTC. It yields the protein CATSGGLWETQYF.